The clone carrying this T cell receptor beta chain has more than one count but fewer than ten. Its target is not known. Using immunoSEQ multiplex PCR, the repertoire was profiled, and TCRdb retains in-frame clones only, with some absent. The sample holds just under 50,000 clones; under 90% are singletons and the top ten take more than 3%. Noted time point: pretreatment peripheral blood. Urothelial carcinoma affected the patients, and it was locally advanced or metastatic. Every patient provided from 1 to 8 samples, collected pretreatment and on-treatment. J lost 0 bases, V lost 9 bases, and 1 base had no gene match. Germline CDR1 and CDR2: SNHLY and FYNNEI. The CDR3 contains 15 residues. These data come from a study of PD-L1 blockade in urothelial cancer. Study context: The median T cell count in blood samples was approximately 140,000.

Study observations and caveats: Better survival was forecast by a pretreatment blood TCR clonality below the median.

The clonotype originates from a man in his 70s with urothelial cancer. The input for sequencing was PBMCs, taken around atezolizumab (anti-PD-L1) treatment. The V and J genes are TRBV2 and TRBJ2-6; the match to TRBD2 covers 11 bases. The CDR3 sequence is CARGLAGSGANVLTF. The CDR3 DNA is TGTGCCAGAGGACTAGCGGGCTCTGGGGCCAACGTCCTGACTTTC.